The clone carrying this TCR beta chain was observed at least ten times. What it binds is not known. This sample is drawn from a study of T cells in Graves' hyperthyroidism and ophthalmopathy. Points from the study as a whole: The model anticipated ophthalmopathy a median about 6.5 months pre-onset.

Graves' hyperthyroidism was deemed stable given no ophthalmopathy progression within 18 months. Orbital computed tomography and thyroid ultrasound, together with serum TRAb and thyroxine and clinical symptoms, were used for diagnoses. RNA transcripts provided the source from which TCR beta CDR3 regions were amplified. With the HTBI primer set, the TCR CDR3 went through a first round of RT-PCR. TCRdb recomputed calls from the multiplex PCR reads with MiXCR, one row per CDR3 protein. The sample includes 500,000 to 600,000 distinct CDR3 sequences, just over 45% of them seen just once. The length of the CDR3 is 16 residues. Trimming cost V 0 bases and J 4 bases, with 15 bases left between them. The germline V gene has CDR1 LNHDA and CDR2 SQIVND (reference sequence).

The origin of this receptor is a woman between 18 and 30 years old with Graves' hyperthyroidism. The chain carries TRBV19 and TRBJ1-1; no definite D call. The sample comprised peripheral blood or thyroid tissue (not recorded which). The CDR3 bases are TGTGCCAGTAGTATAGATCTTCGGGGTGGCGGCACTGAAGCTTTCTTT. It is translated as CASSIDLRGGGTEAFF.